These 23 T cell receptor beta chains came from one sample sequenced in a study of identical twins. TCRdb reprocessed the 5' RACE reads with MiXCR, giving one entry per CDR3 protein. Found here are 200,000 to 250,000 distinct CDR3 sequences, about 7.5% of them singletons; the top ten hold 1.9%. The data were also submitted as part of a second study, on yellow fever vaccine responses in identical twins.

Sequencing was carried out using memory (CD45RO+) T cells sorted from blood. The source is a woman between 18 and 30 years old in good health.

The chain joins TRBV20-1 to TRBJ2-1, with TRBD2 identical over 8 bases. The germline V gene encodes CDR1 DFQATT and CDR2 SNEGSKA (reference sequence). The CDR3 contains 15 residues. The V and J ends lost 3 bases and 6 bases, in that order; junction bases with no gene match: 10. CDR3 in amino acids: CSARPGGAGGNEQFF. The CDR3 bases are TGCAGTGCTAGGCCCGGGGGGGCGGGAGGCAATGAGCAGTTCTTC.

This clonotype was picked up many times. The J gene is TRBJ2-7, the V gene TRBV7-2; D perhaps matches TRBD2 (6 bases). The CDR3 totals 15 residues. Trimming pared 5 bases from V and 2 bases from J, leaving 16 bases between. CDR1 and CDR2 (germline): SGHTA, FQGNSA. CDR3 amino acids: CASSEPSVGTYEQYF. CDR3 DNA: TGTGCCAGCAGCGAGCCTAGCGTAGGTACCTACGAGCAGTACTTC.

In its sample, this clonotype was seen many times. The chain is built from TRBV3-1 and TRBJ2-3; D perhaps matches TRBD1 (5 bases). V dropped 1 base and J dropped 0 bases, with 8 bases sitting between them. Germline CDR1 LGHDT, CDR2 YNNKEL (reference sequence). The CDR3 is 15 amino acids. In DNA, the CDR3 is TGTGCCAGCAGCCAAGGACAGTATAGCACAGATACGCAGTATTTT. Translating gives CASSQGQYSTDTQYF.

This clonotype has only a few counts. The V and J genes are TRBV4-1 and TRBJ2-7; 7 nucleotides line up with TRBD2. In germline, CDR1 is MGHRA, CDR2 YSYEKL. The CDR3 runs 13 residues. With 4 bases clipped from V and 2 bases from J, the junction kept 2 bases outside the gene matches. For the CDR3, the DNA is TGCGCCAGCAGCCGGGACTACGCCTACGAGCAGTACTTC. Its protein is CASSRDYAYEQYF.

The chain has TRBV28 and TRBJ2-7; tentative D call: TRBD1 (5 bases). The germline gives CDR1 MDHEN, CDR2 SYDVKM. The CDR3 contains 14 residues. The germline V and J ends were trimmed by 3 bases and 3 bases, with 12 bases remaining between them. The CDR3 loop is CASSFRGPRYEQYF. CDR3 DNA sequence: TGTGCCAGCAGTTTTAGGGGCCCCCGCTACGAGCAGTACTTC.

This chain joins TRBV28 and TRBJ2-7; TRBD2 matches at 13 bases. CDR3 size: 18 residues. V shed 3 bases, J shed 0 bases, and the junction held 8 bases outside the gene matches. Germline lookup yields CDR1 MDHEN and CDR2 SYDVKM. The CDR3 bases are TGTGCCAGCAGTTTCCCACTAGCGGGAGGGCCTTACTCCTACGAGCAGTACTTC. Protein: CASSFPLAGGPYSYEQYF.

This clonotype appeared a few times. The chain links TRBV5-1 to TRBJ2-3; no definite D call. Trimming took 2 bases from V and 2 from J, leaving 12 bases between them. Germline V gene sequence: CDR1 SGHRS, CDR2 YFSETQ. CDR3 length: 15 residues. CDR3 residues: CASSFGTFNTDTQYF. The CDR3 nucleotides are TGCGCCAGCAGCTTCGGCACGTTCAACACAGATACGCAGTATTTT.

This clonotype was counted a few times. This chain's CDR3 is CSVQTSGSTDTQYF. CDR3 bases: TGCAGCGTGCAGACTAGCGGGAGTACAGATACGCAGTATTTT. The chain carries TRBV29-1 and TRBJ2-3; 12 nucleotides agree with TRBD2. Looked up from germline, CDR1 is SQVTM and CDR2 is ANQGSEA. CDR3 length: 14 amino acids. After removal of 6 bases from V and 3 bases from J, the junction contained 4 bases not matched to a gene.

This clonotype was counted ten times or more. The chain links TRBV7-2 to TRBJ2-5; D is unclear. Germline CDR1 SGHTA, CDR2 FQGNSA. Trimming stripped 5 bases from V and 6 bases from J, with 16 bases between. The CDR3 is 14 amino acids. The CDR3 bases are TGTGCCAGCAGCCTGGGCCTTCCTCTGCAGACCCAGTACTTC. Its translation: CASSLGLPLQTQYF.

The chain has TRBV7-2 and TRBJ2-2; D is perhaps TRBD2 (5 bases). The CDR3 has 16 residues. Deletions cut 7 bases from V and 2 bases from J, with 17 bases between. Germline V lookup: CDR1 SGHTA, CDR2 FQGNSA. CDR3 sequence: CASTLRRAGNTGELFF. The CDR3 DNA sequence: TGTGCCAGCACCCTACGACGGGCGGGCAACACCGGGGAGCTGTTTTTT.

CDR3 in DNA: TGTGCCAGCAGCTTATCGGTAGGGCGGGACTATGGCTACACCTTC. Residues: CASSLSVGRDYGYTF. This chain uses TRBV7-2 with TRBJ1-2, with D unclear. The CDR3 spans 15 residues. The V end was cut by 2 bases, the J end by 3 bases, with 13 bases between. Germline V lookup: CDR1 SGHTA, CDR2 FQGNSA.

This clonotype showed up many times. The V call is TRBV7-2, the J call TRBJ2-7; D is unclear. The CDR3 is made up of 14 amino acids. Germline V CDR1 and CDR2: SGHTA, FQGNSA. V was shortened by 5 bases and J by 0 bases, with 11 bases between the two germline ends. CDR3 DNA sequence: TGTGCCAGCAGCCTATACCCCAGCTCCTACGAGCAGTACTTC. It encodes CASSLYPSSYEQYF. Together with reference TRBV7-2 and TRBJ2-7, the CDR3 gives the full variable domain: GAGVSQSPSNKVTEKGKDVELRCDPISGHTALYWYRQSLGQGLEFLIYFQGNSAPDKSGLPSDRFSAERTGGSVSTLTIQRTQQEDSAVYLCASSLYPSSYEQYFGPGTRLTVT.

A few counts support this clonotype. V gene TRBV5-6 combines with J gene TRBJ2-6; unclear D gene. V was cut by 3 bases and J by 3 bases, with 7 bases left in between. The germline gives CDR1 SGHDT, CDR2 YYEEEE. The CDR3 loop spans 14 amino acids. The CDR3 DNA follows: TGTGCCAGCAGCTCCTGGTTTGGGGCCAACGTCCTGACTTTC. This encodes CASSSWFGANVLTF.

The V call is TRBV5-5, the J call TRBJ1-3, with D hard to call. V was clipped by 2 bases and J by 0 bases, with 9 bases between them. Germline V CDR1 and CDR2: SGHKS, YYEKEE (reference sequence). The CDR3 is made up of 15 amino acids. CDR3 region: CASSFGPISGNTIYF. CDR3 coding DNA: TGTGCCAGCAGCTTTGGACCGATCTCTGGAAACACCATATATTTT.

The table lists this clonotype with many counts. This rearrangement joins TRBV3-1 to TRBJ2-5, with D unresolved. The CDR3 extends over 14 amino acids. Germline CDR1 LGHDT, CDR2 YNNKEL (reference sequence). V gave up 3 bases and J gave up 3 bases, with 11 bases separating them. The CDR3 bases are TGTGCCAGCAGCCAGACGATGGAGAAAGAGACCCAGTACTTC. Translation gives CASSQTMEKETQYF.

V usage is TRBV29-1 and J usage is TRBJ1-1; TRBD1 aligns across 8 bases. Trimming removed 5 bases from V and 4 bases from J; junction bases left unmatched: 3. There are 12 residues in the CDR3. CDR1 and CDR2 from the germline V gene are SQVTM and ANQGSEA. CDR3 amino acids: CSVHTGGTEAFF. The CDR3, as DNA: TGCAGCGTTCATACAGGGGGCACTGAAGCTTTCTTT.

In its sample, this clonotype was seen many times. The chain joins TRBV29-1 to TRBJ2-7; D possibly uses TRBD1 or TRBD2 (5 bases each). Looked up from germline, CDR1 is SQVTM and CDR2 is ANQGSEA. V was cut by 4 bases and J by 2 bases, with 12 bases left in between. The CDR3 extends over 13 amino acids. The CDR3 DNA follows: TGCAGCGTTGTGAGGGACCGAGCCTACGAGCAGTACTTC. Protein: CSVVRDRAYEQYF.

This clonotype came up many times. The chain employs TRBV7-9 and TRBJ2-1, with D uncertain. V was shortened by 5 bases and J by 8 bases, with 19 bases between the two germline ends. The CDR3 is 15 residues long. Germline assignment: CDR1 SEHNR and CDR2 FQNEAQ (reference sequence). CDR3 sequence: CASSPIRASEYEQFF. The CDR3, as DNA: TGTGCCAGCAGCCCCATCCGGGCGAGCGAATATGAGCAGTTCTTC.

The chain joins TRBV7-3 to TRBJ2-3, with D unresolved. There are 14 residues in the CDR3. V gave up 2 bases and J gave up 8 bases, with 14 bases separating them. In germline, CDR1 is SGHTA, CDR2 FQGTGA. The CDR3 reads CASSLGVEASTQYF. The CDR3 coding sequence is TGTGCCAGCAGCTTAGGAGTCGAAGCGAGTACGCAGTATTTT.

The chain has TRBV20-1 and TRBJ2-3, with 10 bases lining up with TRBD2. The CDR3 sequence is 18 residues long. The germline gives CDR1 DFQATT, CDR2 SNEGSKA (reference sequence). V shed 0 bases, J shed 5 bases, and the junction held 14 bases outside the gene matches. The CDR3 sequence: CSARDPGPSGGGGDTQYF. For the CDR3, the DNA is TGCAGTGCTAGAGATCCGGGCCCTAGCGGGGGAGGGGGAGATACGCAGTATTTT.

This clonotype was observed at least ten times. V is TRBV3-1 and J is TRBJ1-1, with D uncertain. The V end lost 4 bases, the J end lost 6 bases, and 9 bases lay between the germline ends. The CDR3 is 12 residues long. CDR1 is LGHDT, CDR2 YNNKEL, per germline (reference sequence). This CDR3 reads CASSLRSSEAFF. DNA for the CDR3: TGTGCCAGCAGCCTACGATCGTCTGAAGCTTTCTTT.

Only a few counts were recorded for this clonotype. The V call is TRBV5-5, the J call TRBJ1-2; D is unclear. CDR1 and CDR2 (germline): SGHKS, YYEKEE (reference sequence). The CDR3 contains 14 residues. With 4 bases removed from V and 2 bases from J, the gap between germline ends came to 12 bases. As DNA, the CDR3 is TGTGCCAGCAGCCCGGGTGGCGTAAACTATGGCTACACCTTC. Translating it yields CASSPGGVNYGYTF.

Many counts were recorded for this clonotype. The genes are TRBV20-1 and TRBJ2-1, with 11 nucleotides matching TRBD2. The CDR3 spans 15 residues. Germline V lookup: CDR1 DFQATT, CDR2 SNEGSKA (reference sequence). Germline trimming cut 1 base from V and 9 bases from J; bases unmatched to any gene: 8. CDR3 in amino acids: CSARVLAGGPIEQFF. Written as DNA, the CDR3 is TGCAGTGCTAGAGTGTTAGCGGGAGGGCCTATTGAGCAGTTCTTC.